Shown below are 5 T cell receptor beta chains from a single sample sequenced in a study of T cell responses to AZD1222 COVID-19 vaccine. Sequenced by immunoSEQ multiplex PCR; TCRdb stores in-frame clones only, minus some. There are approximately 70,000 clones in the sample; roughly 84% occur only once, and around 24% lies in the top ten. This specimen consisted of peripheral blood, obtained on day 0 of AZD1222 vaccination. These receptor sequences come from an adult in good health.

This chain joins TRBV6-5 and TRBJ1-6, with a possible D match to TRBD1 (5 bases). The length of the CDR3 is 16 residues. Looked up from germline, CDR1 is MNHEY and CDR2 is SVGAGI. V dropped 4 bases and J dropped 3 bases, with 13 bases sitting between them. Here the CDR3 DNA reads TGTGCCAGCAGTTCTGGGGACGGTTACTATAATTCACCCCTCCACTTT. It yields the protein CASSSGDGYYNSPLHF.

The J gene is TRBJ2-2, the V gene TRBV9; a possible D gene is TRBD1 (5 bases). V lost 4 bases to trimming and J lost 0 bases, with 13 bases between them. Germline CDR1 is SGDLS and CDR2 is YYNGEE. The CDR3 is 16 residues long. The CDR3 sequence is CASSPQGIANTGELFF. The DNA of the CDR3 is TGTGCCAGCAGCCCCCAGGGAATCGCGAACACCGGGGAGCTGTTTTTT.

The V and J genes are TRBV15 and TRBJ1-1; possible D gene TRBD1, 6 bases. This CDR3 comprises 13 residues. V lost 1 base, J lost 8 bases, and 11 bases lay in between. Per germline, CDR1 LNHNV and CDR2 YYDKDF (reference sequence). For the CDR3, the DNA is TGTGCCACCAGCAGAGGTTCGGGACAAGAAGCTTTCTTT. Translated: CATSRGSGQEAFF.

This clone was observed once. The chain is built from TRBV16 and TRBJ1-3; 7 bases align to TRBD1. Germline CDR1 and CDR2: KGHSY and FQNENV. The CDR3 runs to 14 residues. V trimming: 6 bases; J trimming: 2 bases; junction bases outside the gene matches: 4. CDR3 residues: CASRPTGAGNTIYF. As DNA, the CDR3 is TGTGCCAGCAGGCCAACAGGGGCTGGAAACACCATATATTTT.

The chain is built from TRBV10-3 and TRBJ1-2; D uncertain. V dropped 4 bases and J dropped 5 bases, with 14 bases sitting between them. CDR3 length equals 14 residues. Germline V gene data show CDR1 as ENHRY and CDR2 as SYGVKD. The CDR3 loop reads CAISVQITGYGYTF. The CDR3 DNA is TGTGCCATCAGTGTTCAGATCACGGGGTATGGCTACACCTTC.